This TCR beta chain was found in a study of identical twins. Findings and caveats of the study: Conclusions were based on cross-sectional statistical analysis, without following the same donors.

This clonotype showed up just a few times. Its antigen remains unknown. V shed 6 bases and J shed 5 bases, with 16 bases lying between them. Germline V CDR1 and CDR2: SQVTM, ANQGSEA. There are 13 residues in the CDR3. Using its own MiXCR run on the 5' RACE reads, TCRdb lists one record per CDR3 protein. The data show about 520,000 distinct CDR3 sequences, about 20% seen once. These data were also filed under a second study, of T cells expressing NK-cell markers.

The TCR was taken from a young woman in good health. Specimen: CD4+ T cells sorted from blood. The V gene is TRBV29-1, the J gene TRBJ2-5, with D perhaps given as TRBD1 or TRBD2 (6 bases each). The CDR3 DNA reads TGCAGCGTGGGGAAGGGGGGTGAGGAGACCCAGTACTTC. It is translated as CSVGKGGEETQYF.